This T cell receptor (beta chain) is from a study of blood T cells in healthy people across ages. The CDR3 runs 15 residues. V was pared by 2 bases and J by 5 bases, with 13 bases between. CDR1 is SGHRS, CDR2 YFSETQ, per germline. A second PCR of 7 to 11 cycles used a sample-barcoded 5' primer and a J-beta primer mix. Every sample gave at least 2.5 million paired-end reads containing CDR3. TCRdb re-derived calls from the 5' RACE reads in MiXCR, one entry per CDR3 protein. The data contain approximately 1,700,000 distinct CDR3 sequences, about two fifths of them singletons. This clonotype came up a few times. Its antigen is unidentified. Total RNA, at least 6 micrograms per sample, came from PBMCs. Study outcomes and limitations: Unknown donor CMV status possibly confounded expanded clonotype changes.

The TCR was taken from a human donor in good health. V usage is TRBV5-1 and J usage is TRBJ1-4; TRBD1 might be the D (5 bases). The sequenced sample consisted of blood. The CDR3 protein is CASSFGGARNEKLFF. CDR3 nucleotide sequence: TGCGCCAGCAGCTTCGGTGGGGCAAGAAATGAAAAACTGTTTTTT.